This entry concerns a single TCR beta chain. The length of the CDR3 is 15 residues. The ends lost 7 bases at V and 3 bases at J; junction bases unmatched: 11. CDR1 and CDR2 (germline): SGHTA, FQGNSA. Using immunoSEQ multiplex PCR, the repertoire was profiled, and TCRdb retains in-frame clones only, with some absent. The sample carries roughly 290,000 clones, roughly 85% recorded once. The data are from a study of blood T cell repertoires in COVID-19. V is TRBV7-2 and J is TRBJ1-2; 7 positions agree with TRBD1. The sample taken for sequencing was PBMCs or T cells enriched from blood (not recorded which). This TCR derives from a man younger than 45 who had recovered from COVID-19. CDR3 bases: TGTGCCAGCACCTCGTTCGTCACAGGGGACTATGGCTACACCTTC. It encodes CASTSFVTGDYGYTF.